These 29 T cell receptor beta chains originate from one sample sequenced in a study of blood T cell repertoires in COVID-19. Clones were read by immunoSEQ multiplex PCR, and TCRdb kept only the in-frame ones, dropping some. The profile shows about 60,000 clones, 70% to 90% of them singletons. Sequencing was done on a sample of peripheral blood. These receptor sequences come from a middle-aged man with acute or convalescent COVID-19.

The V call is TRBV5-1, the J call TRBJ1-1, with TRBD1 matching 7 bases. Germline-derived CDR1 and CDR2 are SGHRS and YFSETQ. The CDR3 runs to 14 residues. V shed 0 bases, J shed 8 bases, and the junction held 7 bases outside the gene matches. In nucleotides, the CDR3 is TGCGCCAGCAGCTTGGGACAGGGTCGGGAGGAAGCTTTCTTT. It encodes CASSLGQGREEAFF.

The V gene is TRBV5-4, the J gene TRBJ2-5; 9 bases align to TRBD2. Trimming removed 0 bases from V and 2 bases from J; junction bases left unmatched: 11. The CDR3 has 18 residues. Germline V gene sequence: CDR1 SGHNT, CDR2 YYREEE (reference sequence). Here the CDR3 reads CASSLALGKRGVQETQYF. In nucleotides, the CDR3 is TGTGCCAGCAGCTTGGCATTGGGAAAGCGGGGGGTACAAGAGACCCAGTACTTC.

Turning to this clone: The conserved phenylalanine or tryptophan is not found at the CDR3 terminus, so this likely reflects a read error. The DNA is omitted, as the CDR3 cannot be located on it reliably, and the CDR3 follows TCRdb's listing. The J gene is TRBJ1-3, the V gene TRBV28; the table calls TRBD1, which could not be checked here. CDR1 and CDR2 (germline): MDHEN, SYDVKM. With termini counted, the CDR3 has 11 amino acids. CDR3 residues: CASSSSGIPVY.

This rearrangement joins TRBV18 to TRBJ1-2, with D unclear. This CDR3 comprises 12 residues. V gave up 7 bases and J gave up 6 bases, with 12 bases separating them. CDR1 and CDR2 from the germline V gene are KGHSH and LQKENI. The CDR3 sequence: CASLEGWNGYTF. As DNA, the CDR3 is TGTGCCAGCTTGGAGGGCTGGAATGGCTACACCTTC. Filled out from reference TRBV18 and TRBJ1-2, the complete variable domain reads NAGVMQNPRHLVRRRGQEARLRCSPMKGHSHVYWYRQLPEEGLKFMVYLQKENIIDESGMPKERFSAEFPKEGPSILRIQQVVRGDSAAYFCASLEGWNGYTFGSGTRLTVV.

This clone was detected once. V and J are TRBV19 and TRBJ2-3; a weak D match, TRBD1 (6 bases). Trimming cost V 1 base and J 3 bases, with 11 bases left between them. The CDR3 is made up of 15 amino acids. The germline CDR1 and CDR2 sequences are LNHDA and SQIVND (reference sequence). The CDR3: CASSIGGRGTDTQYF. CDR3 nucleotide sequence: TGTGCCAGTAGTATAGGCGGCAGGGGAACAGATACGCAGTATTTT.

The chain combines TRBV2 with TRBJ1-5; 8 bases align to TRBD1. Trimming took 6 bases from V and 5 from J; bases not matched to a gene: 6. This CDR3 is 14 amino acids long. Germline CDR1 reads SNHLY; CDR2 reads FYNNEI. This chain's CDR3 is CASRSQGGDQPQHF. Written as DNA, the CDR3 is TGTGCCAGCAGGTCACAGGGGGGCGATCAGCCCCAGCATTTT.

The chain carries TRBV29-1 and TRBJ1-6; D is perhaps TRBD1 (5 bases). CDR1 and CDR2 from the germline V gene are SQVTM and ANQGSEA. Deletions cut 6 bases from V and 6 bases from J, with 33 bases between. This CDR3 is 20 amino acids long. The CDR3 protein is CSVEYNRGAPTWGVNSPLHF. CDR3 nucleotide sequence: TGCAGCGTAGAATACAACCGCGGGGCACCTACTTGGGGCGTTAATTCACCCCTCCACTTT.

J is TRBJ1-1 and V is TRBV18, with unresolved D. V was clipped by 2 bases and J by 8 bases, with 9 bases between them. The germline gives CDR1 KGHSH, CDR2 LQKENI. CDR3 length equals 12 residues. CDR3 DNA: TGTGCCAGCTCACCAGAACGGAGAGAAGCTTTCTTT. Protein product: CASSPERREAFF.

The V and J genes are TRBV3-1 (or the pseudogene TRBV3-2) and TRBJ1-2, with a weak D call TRBD1 (5 bases). Germline CDR1 and CDR2: LGHDT and YNNKEL (reference sequence). The CDR3 consists of 13 residues. Trimming took off 4 bases at V and 7 bases at J, with 13 bases between the two ends. The CDR3 sequence: CASSLGETSGYTF. The CDR3 nucleotides are TGTGCCAGCAGCCTAGGGGAAACTTCTGGCTACACCTTC.

The genes are TRBV24-1 and TRBJ2-6; a weak D match, TRBD2 (7 bases). The CDR3 consists of 19 residues. Deletions cut 4 bases from V and 2 bases from J, with 20 bases between. The germline V gene has CDR1 KGHDR and CDR2 SFDVKD. CDR3 amino acids: CATSELGGPNRPGANVLTF. CDR3 in DNA: TGTGCCACCAGTGAACTCGGGGGGCCCAACCGCCCTGGGGCCAACGTCCTGACTTTC.

The rearrangement joins TRBV18 to TRBJ2-7; 7 bases agree with TRBD1. CDR3 length: 15 residues. After removal of 6 bases from V and 1 base from J, the junction contained 9 bases not matched to a gene. Germline V gives CDR1 KGHSH, CDR2 LQKENI. The CDR3 DNA sequence: TGTGCCAGCTCCCTTGACAGGGTGGCGTCCTACGAGCAGTACTTC. Protein: CASSLDRVASYEQYF.

This clone was detected only a few times. V gene TRBV24-1 combines with J gene TRBJ1-1, with 11 positions matching TRBD1. J lost 2 bases, V lost 3 bases, and 10 bases had no gene match. CDR3 size: 18 residues. In germline, CDR1 is KGHDR, CDR2 SFDVKD. CDR3 in DNA: TGTGCCACCAGTGATGCTGGCCGGGGACAGGGGGATAACACTGAAGCTTTCTTT. Its translation is CATSDAGRGQGDNTEAFF.

This clone was detected once. The CDR3 bases are TGCGCCAGCAGCCAGGGGGAGGCCTACAATGAGCAGTTCTTC. Protein: CASSQGEAYNEQFF. This chain uses TRBV4-1 with TRBJ2-1; tentatively, D is TRBD2 (6 bases). Germline values: CDR1 MGHRA, CDR2 YSYEKL. Trimming stripped 3 bases from V and 2 bases from J, with 8 bases between. The length of the CDR3 is 14 residues.

The DNA of the CDR3 is TGTGCCAGCAGTTTCCAGCGGGGTTCCACAGATACGCAGTATTTT. Translation: CASSFQRGSTDTQYF. The chain employs TRBV6-5 and TRBJ2-3, with 7 bases identical to TRBD2. The CDR3 covers 15 residues. CDR1 is MNHEY, CDR2 SVGAGI, per germline. With V trimmed by 4 bases and J by 2 bases, 6 bases remained unmatched.

The V call is TRBV6-5, the J call TRBJ2-1, with 9 bases identical to TRBD2. Losses at the gene ends were 6 bases for V and 5 bases for J; bases not matched to a gene: 5. Germline lookup yields CDR1 MNHEY and CDR2 SVGAGI. The CDR3 spans 14 residues. The CDR3 DNA follows: TGTGCCAGCAGCCCCAGCGGGGGGAACAATGAGCAGTTCTTC. Translating it yields CASSPSGGNNEQFF.

The rearrangement uses TRBV24-1 and TRBJ1-5; D may be TRBD1 (5 bases). The CDR3 totals 14 residues. V dropped 5 bases and J dropped 5 bases, with 12 bases sitting between them. Germline CDR1 KGHDR, CDR2 SFDVKD. The CDR3 protein is CATSATTGDQPQHF. CDR3 coding DNA: TGTGCCACCAGTGCAACAACAGGTGATCAGCCCCAGCATTTT.

This clone was found once. This chain joins TRBV30 and TRBJ1-3; no definite D call. This CDR3 has 16 amino acids. The V and J ends lost 0 bases and 2 bases respectively, with 14 bases between them. The germline CDR1 and CDR2 sequences are GTSNPN and SVGIG (reference sequence). The CDR3 here is CAWSVVSIFPGNTIYF. The CDR3 DNA follows: TGTGCCTGGAGTGTAGTCAGTATTTTCCCTGGAAACACCATATATTTT.

This chain links TRBV18 with TRBJ1-2, with D unresolved. Germline lookup yields CDR1 KGHSH and CDR2 LQKENI. Trimming took off 8 bases at V and 0 bases at J, with 10 bases between the two ends. The CDR3 consists of 13 residues. Here the CDR3 reads CASVMGANYGYTF. The CDR3 DNA sequence: TGTGCCAGCGTCATGGGAGCTAACTATGGCTACACCTTC.

This chain uses TRBV3-1 (or the pseudogene TRBV3-2) with TRBJ2-5; D uncertain. Germline loops: CDR1 LGHDT, CDR2 YNNKEL (reference sequence). CDR3 length: 11 amino acids. Deletions cut 4 bases from V and 5 bases from J, with 5 bases between. CDR3 region: CASSLSETQYF. Here the CDR3 DNA reads TGTGCCAGCAGCCTCTCGGAGACCCAGTACTTC.

The V and J genes are TRBV24-1 and TRBJ2-2; 9 bases are shared with TRBD1. Germline V gene lookup returns CDR1 KGHDR and CDR2 SFDVKD. The CDR3 runs to 16 residues. The CDR3, as DNA: TGTGCAACCGCCCCGGGGACAGGGTTCGGGTCCGGGGAGCTGTTTTTT. Translating it yields CATAPGTGFGSGELFF.

The chain combines TRBV2 with TRBJ2-1, with a tentative D call TRBD1 (6 bases). V was cut by 4 bases and J by 7 bases, with 17 bases left in between. This CDR3 has 15 amino acids. Germline assignment: CDR1 SNHLY and CDR2 FYNNEI. Here the CDR3 reads CASSVRHLRGNEQFF. The CDR3 DNA is TGTGCCAGCAGTGTCCGACACCTTAGGGGGAATGAGCAGTTCTTC.

A note on this clone: The junction departs from germline at one end; a sequencing error may be responsible. The chain recombines TRBV9 with TRBJ1-1; D is unresolved. The CDR3 runs to 10 residues. Germline lookup yields CDR1 SGDLS and CDR2 YYNGEE. The CDR3 here is CDSLNAGAFF. CDR3 nucleotide sequence: TGCGACTCTCTCAACGCTGGGGCTTTCTTT. Filled out from reference TRBV9 and TRBJ1-1, the complete variable domain reads DSGVTQTPKHLITATGQRVTLRCSPRSGDLSVYWYQQSLDQGLQFLIQYYNGEERAKGNILERFSAQQFPDLHSELNLSSLELGDSALYFCDSLNAGAFFGQGTRLTVV.

A note on this clone: An end of the junction does not agree with germline; a read error may underlie this. The V call is TRBV12-5, the J call TRBJ2-1, with TRBD2 matching 7 bases. In germline, CDR1 is LGHNT, CDR2 FRNRAP. CDR3 length: 13 amino acids. The CDR3 bases are TGTGCTAGCGGTTTGGTATGGGGGGGAGAGCAGTTCTTC. Translating it yields CASGLVWGGEQFF.

This chain connects TRBV7-6 to TRBJ2-1; no firm D call. V lost 5 bases, J lost 2 bases, and 16 bases lay in between. The CDR3 extends over 16 amino acids. Germline V gene lookup returns CDR1 SGHVS and CDR2 FNYEAQ. This chain's CDR3 is CASSPNNTTPYNEQFF. Here the CDR3 DNA reads TGTGCCAGCAGCCCGAATAATACAACACCCTACAATGAGCAGTTCTTC.

This chain links TRBV11-2 with TRBJ1-4; no reliable D call. The CDR3 is made up of 11 amino acids. V shed 6 bases and J shed 11 bases, with 10 bases lying between them. The germline CDR1 and CDR2 sequences are SGHAT and FQNNGV. The CDR3 DNA reads TGTGCCAGCAGTATTAGCGGGAAACTGTTTTTT. Translated, it gives CASSISGKLFF. The full variable domain, with the rest looked up from reference TRBV11-2 and TRBJ1-4, is EAGVAQSPRYKIIEKRQSVAFWCNPISGHATLYWYQQILGQGPKLLIQFQNNGVVDDSQLPKDRFSAERLKGVDSTLKIQPAKLEDSAVYLCASSISGKLFFGSGTQLSVL.

The V and J genes are TRBV9 and TRBJ1-4, with 7 bases lining up with TRBD1. J gave up 5 bases and V 3 bases, and 7 bases lay outside the gene matches. This CDR3 has 15 residues. Germline V gene data show CDR1 as SGDLS and CDR2 as YYNGEE. CDR3 in DNA: TGTGCCAGCAGCGACTGGACAGGATTAAATGAAAAACTGTTTTTT. It codes for CASSDWTGLNEKLFF.

The V and J genes are TRBV2 and TRBJ1-5; D is ambiguous. The CDR3 has 13 amino acids. CDR1 is SNHLY, CDR2 FYNNEI, per germline. Trimming pared 5 bases from V and 5 bases from J, leaving 10 bases between. Here the CDR3 DNA reads TGTGCCAGCAGTCTCCCAGGCGATCAGCCCCAGCATTTT. Translation: CASSLPGDQPQHF.

The chain couples TRBV7-8 to TRBJ1-5; tentative D call: TRBD1 (6 bases). This CDR3 is 15 amino acids long. Deletions cut 4 bases from V and 4 bases from J, with 14 bases between. CDR1 SGHVS and CDR2 FQNEAQ come from the germline V gene. CDR3 coding DNA: TGTGCCAGCAGCTCAGAACAACAGGGAAATCAGCCCCAGCATTTT. Its translation is CASSSEQQGNQPQHF.

The chain is built from TRBV2 and TRBJ1-2; perhaps TRBD1 as D (6 bases). The CDR3 has 14 amino acids. Germline assignment: CDR1 SNHLY and CDR2 FYNNEI. Trimming shortened V by 8 bases and J by 5 bases, and 18 bases separated the two germline ends. CDR3 region: CASHAPGGRYGYTF. The CDR3, as DNA: TGTGCCAGCCACGCTCCGGGGGGGCGATATGGCTACACCTTC.